This T cell receptor (beta chain) was profiled in a study of cytomegalovirus exposure and HLA in healthy donors. The study ran its PCR with 60 Vbeta and 13 Jbeta primers. Methods used by the authors: An analysis that came later counted some 80 million unique TCR beta chains, around 12 million shared. Profiled with immunoSEQ multiplex PCR; TCRdb holds only in-frame clones, not every one. D and trimming come from the DNA, and the V and J calls and clone size come from that table. The sample contains 90,000 to 150,000 clones, over 60% of which appear only once. About this clone: What it recognizes is unknown.

Study-wide results and limits: TCR beta V- and J-gene trimming was later associated with a missense DCLRE1C variant. Later, an analysis found that common viral pathogens appeared to be linked with several of the most significant clusters. What was likely a sequencing artifact was a cluster of highly shared sequence variants.

CDR1 and CDR2 (germline): SGHAT, FQNNGV. Unmatched junction bases numbered 11, after V lost 4 bases and J lost 6 bases. This CDR3 has 16 residues. The V gene is TRBV11-2, the J gene TRBJ2-1; TRBD1 agrees at 8 bases. The receptor was isolated from a woman in her 30s in good health and CMV-seropositive. Sequenced input: PBMCs. CDR3 DNA: TGTGCCAGCAGCTGGACTAAAAACAGGGGGATCAATGAGCAGTTCTTC. It specifies CASSWTKNRGINEQFF.